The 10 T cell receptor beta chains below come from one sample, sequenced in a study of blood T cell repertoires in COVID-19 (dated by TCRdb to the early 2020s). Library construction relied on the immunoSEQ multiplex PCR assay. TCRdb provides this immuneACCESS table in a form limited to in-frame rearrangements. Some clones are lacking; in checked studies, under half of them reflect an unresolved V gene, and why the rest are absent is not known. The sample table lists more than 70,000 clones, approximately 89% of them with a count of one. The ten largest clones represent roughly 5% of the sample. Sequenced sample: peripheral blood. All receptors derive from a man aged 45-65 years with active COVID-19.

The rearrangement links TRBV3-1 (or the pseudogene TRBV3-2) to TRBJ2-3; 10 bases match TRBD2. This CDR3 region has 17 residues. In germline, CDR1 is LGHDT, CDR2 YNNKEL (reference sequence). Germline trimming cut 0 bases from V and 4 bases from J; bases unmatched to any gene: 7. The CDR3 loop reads CASSQEEVAGGSDTQYF. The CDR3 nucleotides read TGTGCCAGCAGCCAAGAGGAAGTAGCGGGAGGTTCAGATACGCAGTATTTT.

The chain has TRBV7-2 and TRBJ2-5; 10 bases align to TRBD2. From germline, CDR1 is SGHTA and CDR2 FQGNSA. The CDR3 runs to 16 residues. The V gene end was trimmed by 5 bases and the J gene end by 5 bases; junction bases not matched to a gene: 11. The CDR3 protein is CASSPPLAGVGETQYF. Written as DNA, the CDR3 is TGTGCCAGCAGCCCCCCCCTAGCGGGGGTAGGGGAGACCCAGTACTTC.

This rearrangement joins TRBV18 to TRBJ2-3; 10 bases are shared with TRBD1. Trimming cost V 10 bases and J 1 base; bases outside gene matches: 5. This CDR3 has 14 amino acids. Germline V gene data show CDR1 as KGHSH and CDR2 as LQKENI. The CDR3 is CATKGTGGTDTQYF. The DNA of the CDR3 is TGTGCCACCAAAGGGACAGGGGGCACAGATACGCAGTATTTT.

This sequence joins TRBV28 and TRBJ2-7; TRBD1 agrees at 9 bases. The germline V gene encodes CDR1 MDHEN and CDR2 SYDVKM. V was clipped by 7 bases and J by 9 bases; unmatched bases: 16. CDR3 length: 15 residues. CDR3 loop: CASNSLPWGQGGQYF. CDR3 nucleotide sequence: TGTGCCAGCAACTCCCTTCCTTGGGGACAGGGCGGGCAGTACTTC.

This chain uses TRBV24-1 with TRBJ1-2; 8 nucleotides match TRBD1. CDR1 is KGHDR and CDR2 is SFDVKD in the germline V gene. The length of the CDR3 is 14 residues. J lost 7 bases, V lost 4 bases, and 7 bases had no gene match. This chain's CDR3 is CATSDTRQGSGYTF. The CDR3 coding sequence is TGTGCCACCAGTGACACACGACAGGGGTCTGGCTACACCTTC.

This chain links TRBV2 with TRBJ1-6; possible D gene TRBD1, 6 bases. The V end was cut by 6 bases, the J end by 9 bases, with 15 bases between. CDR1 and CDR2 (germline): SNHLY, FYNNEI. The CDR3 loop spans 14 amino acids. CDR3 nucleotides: TGTGCCAGCAGAGCACAGGGATTAGGTTCACCCCTCCACTTT. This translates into CASRAQGLGSPLHF. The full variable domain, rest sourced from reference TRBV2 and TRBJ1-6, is EPEVTQTPSHQVTQMGQEVILRCVPISNHLYFYWYRQILGQKVEFLVSFYNNEISEKSEIFDDQFSVERPDGSNFTLKIRSTKLEDSAMYFCASRAQGLGSPLHFGNGTRLTVT.

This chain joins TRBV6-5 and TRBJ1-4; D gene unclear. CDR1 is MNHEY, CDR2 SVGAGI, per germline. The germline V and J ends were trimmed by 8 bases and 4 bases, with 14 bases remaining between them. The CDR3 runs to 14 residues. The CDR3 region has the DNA TGTGCCAGCGCCCTCGGGTGGAGTAATGAAAAACTGTTTTTT. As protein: CASALGWSNEKLFF.

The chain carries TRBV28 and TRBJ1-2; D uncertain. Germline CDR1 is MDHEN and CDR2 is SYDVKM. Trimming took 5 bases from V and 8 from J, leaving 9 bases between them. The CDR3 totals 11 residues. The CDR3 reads CASSVSRGYTF. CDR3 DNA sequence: TGTGCCAGCAGTGTATCGCGGGGCTACACCTTC.

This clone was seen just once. CDR3 sequence reads: CASSEGLVWEADTQYF. The CDR3 bases are TGTGCCAGCAGCGAGGGGTTAGTATGGGAGGCAGATACGCAGTATTTT. The V gene is TRBV9, the J gene TRBJ2-3, with D possibly TRBD2 on 6 matching bases. The CDR3 is 16 amino acids. From germline, CDR1 is SGDLS and CDR2 YYNGEE. Trimming removed 3 bases from V and 4 bases from J, with 18 bases in between.

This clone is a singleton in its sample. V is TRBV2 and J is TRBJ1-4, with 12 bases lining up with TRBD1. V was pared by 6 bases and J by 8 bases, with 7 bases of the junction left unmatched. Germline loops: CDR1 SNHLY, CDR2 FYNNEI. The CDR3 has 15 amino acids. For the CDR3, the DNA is TGTGCCAGCAGCTACTCCGGGACAGGGGGCGAAAAACTGTTTTTT. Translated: CASSYSGTGGEKLFF.